This T cell receptor (beta chain) was documented in a study of Graves' ophthalmopathy and Graves' hyperthyroidism. The CDR3 extends over 14 amino acids. Trimming shortened V by 4 bases and J by 6 bases, and 18 bases separated the two germline ends. Germline assignment: CDR1 DFQATT and CDR2 SNEGSKA (reference sequence). From RNA, the CDR3 regions of TCR beta chains were amplified and sequenced. First-round RT-PCR relied on HTBI primers, and a second-round multiplex PCR came next. TCRdb re-called the multiplex PCR reads through MiXCR, storing one row per CDR3 protein. The repertoire holds under 250,000 distinct CDR3 sequences, with 20% to 25% as singletons. Other autoimmune disease, uncontrolled infection, pregnancy and lactation led to exclusion.

This sequence was found in a woman in her forties or fifties with Graves' ophthalmopathy. The chain employs TRBV20-1 and TRBJ1-2; D gene uncertain. The material sequenced was peripheral blood. The CDR3 loop is CSANPPWLGNGYTF. In nucleotides, the CDR3 is TGCAGTGCTAACCCCCCGTGGTTAGGGAATGGCTACACCTTC.